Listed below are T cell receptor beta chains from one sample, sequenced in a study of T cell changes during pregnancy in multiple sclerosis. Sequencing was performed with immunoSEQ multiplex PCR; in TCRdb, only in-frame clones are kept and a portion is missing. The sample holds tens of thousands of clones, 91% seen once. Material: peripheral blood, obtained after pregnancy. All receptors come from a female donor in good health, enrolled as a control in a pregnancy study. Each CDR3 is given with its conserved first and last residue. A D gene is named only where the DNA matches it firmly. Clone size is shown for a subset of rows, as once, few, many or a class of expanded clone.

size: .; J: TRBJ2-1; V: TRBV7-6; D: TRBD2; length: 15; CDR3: CASSSTSGGRGEQFF; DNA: TGTGCCAGCAGCAGTACTAGCGGGGGAAGAGGAGAGCAGTTCTTC
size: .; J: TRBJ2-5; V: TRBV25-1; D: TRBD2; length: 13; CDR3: CASSVPGGETQYF; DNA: TGTGCCAGCAGTGTACCGGGAGGGGAGACCCAGTACTTC
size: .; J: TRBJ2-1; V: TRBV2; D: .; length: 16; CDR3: CASSEALVGTRNEQFF; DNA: TGTGCCAGCAGTGAAGCACTTGTCGGGACACGCAATGAGCAGTTCTTC
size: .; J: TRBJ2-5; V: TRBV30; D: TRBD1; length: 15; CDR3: CAWSPGDRIQETQYF; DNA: TGTGCCTGGAGTCCCGGGGACAGAATACAAGAGACCCAGTACTTC
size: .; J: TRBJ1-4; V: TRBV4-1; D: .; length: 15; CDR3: CASSQSPGPGRELFF; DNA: TGCGCCAGCAGTCAATCCCCGGGCCCAGGGAGGGAACTGTTTTTT
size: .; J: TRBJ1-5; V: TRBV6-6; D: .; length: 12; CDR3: CATSPGNQPQHF; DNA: TGTGCCACCTCCCCGGGGAATCAGCCCCAGCATTTT
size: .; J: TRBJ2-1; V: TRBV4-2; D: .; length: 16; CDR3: CASSPTGTATYNEQFF; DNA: TGTGCCAGCAGCCCCACCGGGACTGCCACCTACAATGAGCAGTTCTTC
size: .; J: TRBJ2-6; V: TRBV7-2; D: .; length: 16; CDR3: CASSLNQVSGANVLTF; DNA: TGTGCCAGCAGCCTTAATCAGGTCTCTGGGGCCAACGTCCTGACTTTC
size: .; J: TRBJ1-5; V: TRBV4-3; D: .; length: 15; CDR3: CASSQDPVYNQPQHF; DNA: TGCGCCAGCAGCCAAGATCCGGTGTACAATCAGCCCCAGCATTTT
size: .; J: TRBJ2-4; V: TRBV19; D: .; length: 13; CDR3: CASSMWGEDIQYF; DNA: TGTGCCAGTAGTATGTGGGGCGAGGACATTCAGTACTTC
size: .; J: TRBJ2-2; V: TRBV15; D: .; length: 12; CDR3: CATRENTGELFF; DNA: TGTGCCACGAGGGAGAACACCGGGGAGCTGTTTTTT
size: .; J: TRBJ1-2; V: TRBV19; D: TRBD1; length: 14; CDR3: CASSRGTANYGYTF; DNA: TGTGCCAGTAGTAGAGGGACAGCTAACTATGGCTACACCTTC
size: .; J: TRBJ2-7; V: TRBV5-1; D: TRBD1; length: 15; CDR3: CASSPRTGRGYEQYF; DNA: TGCGCCAGCAGCCCCCGGACAGGGAGAGGATACGAGCAGTACTTC
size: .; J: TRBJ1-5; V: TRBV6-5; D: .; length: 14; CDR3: CASSYPVGAGGQHF; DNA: TGTGCCAGCAGTTATCCCGTGGGGGCGGGTGGCCAGCATTTT
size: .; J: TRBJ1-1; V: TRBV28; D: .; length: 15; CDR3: CASSLGIRGLTEAFF; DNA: TGTGCCAGCAGTTTAGGAATCAGGGGTCTCACTGAAGCTTTCTTT
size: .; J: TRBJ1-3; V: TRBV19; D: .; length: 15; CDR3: CASSIFPSSGNTIYF; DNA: TGTGCCAGTAGTATATTTCCCTCCTCTGGAAACACCATATATTTT
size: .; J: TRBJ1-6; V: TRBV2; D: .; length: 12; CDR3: CASRKQVPPLHF; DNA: TGTGCCAGCAGAAAACAGGTTCCACCCCTCCACTTT
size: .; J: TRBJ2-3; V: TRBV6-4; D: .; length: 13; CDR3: CASSDGDTDTQYF; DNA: TGTGCCAGCAGTGACGGAGACACAGATACGCAGTATTTT
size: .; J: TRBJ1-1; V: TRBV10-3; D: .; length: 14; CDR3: CAISERGWNTEAFF; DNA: TGTGCCATCAGTGAGAGGGGCTGGAACACTGAAGCTTTCTTT
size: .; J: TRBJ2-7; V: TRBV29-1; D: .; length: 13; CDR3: CSVDGRGPSEQYF; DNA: TGCAGCGTTGATGGGCGTGGTCCCTCCGAGCAGTACTTC
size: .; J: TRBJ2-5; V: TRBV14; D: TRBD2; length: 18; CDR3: CASSQLLASGGAGETQYF; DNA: TGTGCCAGCAGCCAACTTCTCGCTAGCGGGGGGGCCGGTGAGACCCAGTACTTC
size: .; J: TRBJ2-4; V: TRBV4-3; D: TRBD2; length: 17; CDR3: CASSQVLAGTTKNIQYF; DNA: TGCGCCAGCAGCCAGGTACTAGCGGGGACGACCAAAAACATTCAGTACTTC
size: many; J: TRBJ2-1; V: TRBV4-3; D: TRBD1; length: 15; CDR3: CASSPRQGIYNEQFF; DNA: TGCGCCAGCAGCCCCCGACAGGGGATCTACAATGAGCAGTTCTTC
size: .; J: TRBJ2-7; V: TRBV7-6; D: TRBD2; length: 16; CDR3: CASSAQTSGGAYEQYF; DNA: TGTGCCAGCAGCGCCCAAACTAGCGGCGGAGCCTACGAGCAGTACTTC
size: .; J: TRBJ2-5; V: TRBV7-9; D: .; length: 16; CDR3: CASSSPERLYQETQYF; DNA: TGTGCCAGCAGCTCCCCGGAACGACTGTACCAAGAGACCCAGTACTTC
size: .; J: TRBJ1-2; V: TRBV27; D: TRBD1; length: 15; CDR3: CASSLSRTGTYGYTF; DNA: TGTGCCAGCAGTTTATCGCGGACAGGGACCTATGGCTACACCTTC
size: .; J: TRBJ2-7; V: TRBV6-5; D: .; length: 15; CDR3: CASSQTPGSSYEQYF; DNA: TGTGCCAGCAGCCAAACCCCCGGGAGCTCCTACGAGCAGTACTTC
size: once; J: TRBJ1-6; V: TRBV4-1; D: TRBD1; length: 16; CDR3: CASSHQPGTGVSPLHF; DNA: TGCGCCAGCAGCCATCAACCTGGGACAGGGGTCTCACCCCTCCACTTT
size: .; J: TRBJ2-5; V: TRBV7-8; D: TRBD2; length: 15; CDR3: CASGGRGAPQETQYF; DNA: TGTGCCAGCGGGGGGCGGGGGGCCCCCCAAGAGACCCAGTACTTC
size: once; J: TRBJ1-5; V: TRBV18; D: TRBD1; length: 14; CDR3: CASSPGQANQPQHF; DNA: TGTGCCAGCTCACCGGGACAGGCTAATCAGCCCCAGCATTTT
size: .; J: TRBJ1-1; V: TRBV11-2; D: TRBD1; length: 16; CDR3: CASSLFAGTGGTEAFF; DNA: TGTGCCAGCAGCTTATTTGCCGGGACAGGGGGCACTGAAGCTTTCTTT
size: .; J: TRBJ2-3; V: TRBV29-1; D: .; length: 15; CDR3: CSVPVHREGTDTQYF; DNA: TGCAGCGTCCCGGTCCACAGGGAGGGTACAGATACGCAGTATTTT
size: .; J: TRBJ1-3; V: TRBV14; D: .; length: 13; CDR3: CASRGAGGNTIYF; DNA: TGTGCCAGCAGGGGGGCTGGTGGAAACACCATATATTTT
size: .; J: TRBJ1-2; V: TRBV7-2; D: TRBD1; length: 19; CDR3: CASSLRRGVTGAFNYGYTF; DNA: TGTGCCAGCAGCTTACGCCGCGGTGTAACAGGGGCGTTTAACTATGGCTACACCTTC
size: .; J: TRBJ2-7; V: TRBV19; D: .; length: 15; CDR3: CASSKGAQGSYEQYF; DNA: TGTGCCAGTAGTAAAGGGGCCCAGGGGTCCTACGAGCAGTACTTC
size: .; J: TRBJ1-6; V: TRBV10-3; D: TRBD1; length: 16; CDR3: CAISEAGGPYNSPLHF; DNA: TGTGCCATCAGTGAGGCAGGGGGCCCCTATAATTCACCCCTCCACTTT
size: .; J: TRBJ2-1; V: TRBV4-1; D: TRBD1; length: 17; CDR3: CASSQEGRQGAGNEQFF; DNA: TGCGCCAGCAGCCAAGAAGGGCGACAGGGGGCTGGTAATGAGCAGTTCTTC
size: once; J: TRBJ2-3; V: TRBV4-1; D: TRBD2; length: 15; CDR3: CASSQTTSSADTQYF; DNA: TGCGCCAGCAGCCAAACGACTAGCTCTGCAGATACGCAGTATTTT
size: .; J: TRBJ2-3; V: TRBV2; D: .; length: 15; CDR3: CASLRTVFGGDTQYF; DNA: TGTGCCAGCCTTCGAACAGTATTCGGTGGAGATACGCAGTATTTT
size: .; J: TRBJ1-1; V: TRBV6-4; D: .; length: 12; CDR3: CASSDRQGRAFF; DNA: TGTGCCAGCAGTGATAGGCAGGGTAGAGCTTTCTTT
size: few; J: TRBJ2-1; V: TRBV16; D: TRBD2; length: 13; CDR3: CASSPGLGNEQFF; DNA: TGTGCCAGCAGCCCCGGACTAGGTAATGAGCAGTTCTTC
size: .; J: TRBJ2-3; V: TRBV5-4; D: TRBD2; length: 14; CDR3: CASSLAGGTDTQYF; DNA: TGTGCCAGCAGCTTAGCGGGGGGCACAGATACGCAGTATTTT
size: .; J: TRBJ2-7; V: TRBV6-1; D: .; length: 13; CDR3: CASSVRDTYEQYF; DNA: TGTGCCAGCAGTGTCCGGGACACCTACGAGCAGTACTTC
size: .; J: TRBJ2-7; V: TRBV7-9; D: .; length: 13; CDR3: CASSLATSYEQYF; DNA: TGTGCCAGCAGCTTAGCAACTTCCTACGAGCAGTACTTC
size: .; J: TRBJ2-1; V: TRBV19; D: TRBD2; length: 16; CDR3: CASSISSGASYNEQFF; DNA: TGTGCCAGTAGTATTTCTAGCGGGGCCTCCTACAATGAGCAGTTCTTC
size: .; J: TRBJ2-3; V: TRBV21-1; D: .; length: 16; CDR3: CASYQSPPGLTDTQYF; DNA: TGTGCCAGCTACCAGAGTCCTCCAGGGCTCACAGATACGCAGTATTTT
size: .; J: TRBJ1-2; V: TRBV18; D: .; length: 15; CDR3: CASSPQGPGGYGYTF; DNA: TGTGCCAGCTCACCACAGGGTCCCGGAGGCTATGGCTACACCTTC
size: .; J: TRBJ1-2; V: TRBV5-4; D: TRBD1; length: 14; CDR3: CASSPGQGVYGYTF; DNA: TGTGCCAGCAGCCCAGGACAGGGAGTTTATGGCTACACCTTC
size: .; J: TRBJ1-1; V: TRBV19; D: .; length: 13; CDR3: CASSIAKNTEAFF; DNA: TGTGCCAGTAGTATAGCTAAAAACACTGAAGCTTTCTTT
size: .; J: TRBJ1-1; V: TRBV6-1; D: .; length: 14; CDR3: CASNWAGSATEAFF; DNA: TGTGCCAGCAATTGGGCAGGGTCGGCCACTGAAGCTTTCTTT
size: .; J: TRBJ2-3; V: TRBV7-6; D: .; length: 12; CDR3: CASSSPQSTQYF; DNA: TGTGCCAGCAGCTCGCCACAGAGTACGCAGTATTTT
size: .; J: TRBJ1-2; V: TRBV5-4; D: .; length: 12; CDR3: CASSPTGYGYTF; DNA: TGTGCCAGCAGTCCAACAGGCTATGGCTACACCTTC
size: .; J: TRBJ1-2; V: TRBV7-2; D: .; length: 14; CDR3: CASSLTGQYYGYTF; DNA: TGTGCCAGCAGCTTAACGGGACAATACTATGGCTACACCTTC
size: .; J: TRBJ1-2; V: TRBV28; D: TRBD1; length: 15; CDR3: CASSFFADRADGYTF; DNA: TGTGCCAGCAGTTTCTTCGCGGACAGGGCGGATGGCTACACCTTC
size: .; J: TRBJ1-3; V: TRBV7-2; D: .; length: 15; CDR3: CASSPMGASGNTIYF; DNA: TGTGCCAGCAGCCCGATGGGGGCGAGTGGAAACACCATATATTTT